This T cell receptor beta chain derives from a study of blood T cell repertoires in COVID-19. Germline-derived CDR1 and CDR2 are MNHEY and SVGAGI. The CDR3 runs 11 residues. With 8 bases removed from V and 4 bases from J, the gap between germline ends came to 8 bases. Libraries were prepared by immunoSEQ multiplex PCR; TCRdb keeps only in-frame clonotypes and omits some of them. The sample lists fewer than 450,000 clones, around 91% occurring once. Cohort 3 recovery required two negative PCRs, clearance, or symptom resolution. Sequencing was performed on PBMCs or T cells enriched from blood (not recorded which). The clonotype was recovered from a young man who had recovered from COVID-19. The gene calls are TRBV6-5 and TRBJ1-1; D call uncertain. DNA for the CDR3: TGTGCCAGCGGGCGATCCACTGAAGCTTTCTTT. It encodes CASGRSTEAFF.